This T cell receptor beta chain derives from a study of control samples from healthy donors and cancer patients. Germline V gene data show CDR1 as SGHRS and CDR2 as YFSETQ. V trimming: 1 base; J trimming: 0 bases; junction bases outside the gene matches: 3. CDR3 length equals 17 residues. Profiling relied on immunoSEQ multiplex PCR, and the TCRdb table lists in-frame clones only, not all of them. Here the sample spans 90,000 to 140,000 clones, around 82% being singletons. The sequenced material came from blood. This sequence originates from a woman between 50 and 59 years old in good health. The J gene is TRBJ2-6, the V gene TRBV5-1; 8 nucleotides line up with TRBD2. The CDR3 bases are TGCGCCAGCAGCTTGAGAGCGGGAGACTCTGGGGCCAACGTCCTGACTTTC. Amino acid sequence: CASSLRAGDSGANVLTF.